This T cell receptor beta chain was recorded in a study of blood T cells in healthy people across ages. Findings and limits, study-wide: Conclusively comparing naive with antigen-experienced cells was impossible with unsorted PBMCs. Diversity estimates drawn from one million T cells were deemed underestimates.

The authors ran a second PCR of roughly 6 to 12 cycles using a sample-barcoded 5' primer and a J-beta primer mix. Each cDNA was tagged by a template-switch adaptor containing 12 random nucleotides. TCRdb called the 5' RACE reads again in MiXCR, with one record for every CDR3 protein. The sample comprises more than 1,400,000 distinct CDR3 sequences, 42% of which are singletons, and 7% to 9% rests with the top ten. This CDR3 spans 15 amino acids. Germline CDR1 and CDR2: SGHTA and FQGNSA. The junction had 10 bases not matched to a gene; V was cut back by 5 bases and J by 4 bases. With respect to this clonotype: Antigen: not known.

J is TRBJ1-2 and V is TRBV7-2; 7 bases match TRBD1. This TCR was recovered from a woman between 18 and 30 years old in good health. Sequencing was done on a sample of blood. This CDR3 reads CASSPRTGTAYGYTF. In DNA, the CDR3 is TGTGCCAGCAGCCCGCGAACCGGGACAGCCTATGGCTACACCTTC.